This TCR beta chain originates from a study of regulatory T cells in long-lasting Graves disease (dated by TCRdb to the early 2020s). Study-wide context: Newly diagnosed Graves' disease patients had taken antithyroid drugs for less than 3 months. Persistent Graves' disease patients were compared with newly diagnosed Graves' disease patients by peripheral blood TCR sequencing and RNA sequencing. The study was registered as a clinical trial and conducted in China. A total of roughly 35 samples were covered by TCR sequencing, comprising 13 persistent and roughly 20 newly diagnosed Graves' disease patients.

The library was produced with multiplex PCR. Sequencing relied on an Illumina HiSeq 4000. To build TCR beta libraries, CDR3 regions were amplified by Arm-PCR using iRepertoire HTBI primers. Before sequencing, the PCR products went through gel purification. On the study's bioinformatics: A total of roughly 58 TRBV and some 15 TRBJ segments were identified across samples and were used for gene usage analysis of CDR3 amino acid clonotypes. Filtered high-quality paired reads were merged into contigs using COPE and FqMerger. BLAST was used to align contigs to the IMGT TRBV, TRBD and TRBJ reference genes, and CDR3 was defined following IMGT. Highly expanded clones were defined as clonotypes with a frequency above 0.1%. Repertoire diversity was measured by Shannon entropy, and V-J evenness by the Gini coefficient. A clonotype found in more than one individual was treated as public. TCRdb took the public reads, trimmed them with fastp at Q25, ran MiXCR for clone calling and kept in-frame beta chains. Entries that share a CDR3 protein sequence are merged under the most common genes and DNA. The V and J calls reflect TCRdb's pipeline rather than the authors' work. For this sample there are 540,000 or so distinct CDR3 sequences; about 14% appear just once. 10% of the sample comes from the top ten.

What the authors observed across the whole study: Persistent disease showed preferential use of TRBV28, TRBJ1-2 and TRBJ2-5, whereas newly diagnosed disease favored TRBV20-1 and TRBJ2-1. Because the primary lesion, thyroid tissue, could not be accessed, the study looked at peripheral blood alone. Compared with newly diagnosed patients, persistent Graves' disease patients had lower TCR Shannon entropy and fewer highly expanded clones, which suggests clonal expansion. Sequencing and analysis were restricted to the TCR beta chain. Patients with persistent disease shared more public clonotypes (around 3,000) than newly diagnosed patients did (around 1,000). The small sample size was acknowledged by the authors as a limitation that may reduce accuracy.

From the cysteine through the phenylalanine, the CDR3 covers 16 amino acids. Of the read, only the CDR3 DNA is kept; its 48 bases are in frame from base 1. Cut back by 5 bases and 7 bases, the V and J ends lie 20 bases apart. CDR1 and CDR2, per the germline V gene (reference sequence), are MNHEY and SMNVEV. The sample's time point label is to be understood as: newly diagnosed GD, antithyroid drugs for less than 3 months. For both TCR sequencing and RNA sequencing, RNA was extracted from PBMCs using TRIzol. Graves' disease was diagnosed according to American Thyroid Association guidelines. The patients came from an endocrinology department in Xi'an, China. Each patient gave 9 to 10 milliliters of peripheral blood, collected in an EDTA anticoagulant tube. Ficoll Paque Plus density gradient separation was used to isolate PBMCs, and no further T cell sorting was performed. An Agilent 2100 Bioanalyzer and agarose gel were used to check RNA quality, and a NanoDrop 2000 was used to measure RNA concentration.

As concerns this clonotype: The specificity of this receptor is unknown. There are no base qualities to consult, and no much larger clone falls within one base.

These same records also appear under a second study, on T cells in Graves' hyperthyroidism and ophthalmopathy. As the second study states: Stable Graves' hyperthyroidism was defined as no progression to ophthalmopathy during 18 months of follow-up. Hyperthyroidism patients were aged 18 to 65 years and newly diagnosed, with disease duration of less than 2 months. Patients with uncontrolled infections, other autoimmune diseases, pregnancy or lactation were excluded. Diagnoses were based on clinical symptoms, serum thyroxine and TRAb, thyroid ultrasound and orbital computed tomography. The first round of RT-PCR for the TCR CDR3 was performed with the HTBI primer set and the Qiagen OneStep RT-PCR kit. Blood samples also contained most of the expanded thyroid clonotypes (frequency above 0.001), which suggests that blood repertoires may reflect thyroid immune responses. Ophthalmopathy was separated from stable hyperthyroidism by a 13 V-J signature model, with over 85% sensitivity and approximately 81% specificity obtained in cross-validation and 80%/75% obtained in testing. During validation, the model predicted progression to ophthalmopathy a median of around six months ahead of onset, with approximately 70% sensitivity and 72% to 80% specificity. To identify TCR V-J signatures that set the groups apart, the researchers used a discovery cohort of 95 to 100 patients, made up of around 40 with Graves' ophthalmopathy and 55 to 65 with stable Graves' hyperthyroidism. Prospective prediction of ophthalmopathy was tested in an independent validation cohort of approximately 19 hyperthyroidism patients and 15 to 17 patients who later progressed to ophthalmopathy. The roughly 91 discovery patients were randomly divided into training and test sets at a 7:3 ratio. In addition, the study compared T-cell repertoires in thyroid tissue and in blood from a handful of Graves' hyperthyroidism patients. Once sampling was done, hyperthyroidism patients were given methimazole at a starting dose of 30 mg daily, whereas ophthalmopathy patients were given high-dose intravenous methylprednisolone. The libraries were constructed in a second round of multiplex PCR and then size-selected and purified. Sequencing of the libraries was done on an Illumina HiSeq2000 using paired-end 100 bp reads. SOAPnuke was used to process the raw data, with reads discarded if the reads contained adapters or uncalled bases, had a mean Phred below 15, or lacked an exact constant-primer or identifier match. COPE v1.2.5 was used to merge the high-quality paired reads, and each unique nucleotide sequence was defined as a clonotype. MiTCR v1.1 was used to align the clonotypes against IMGT TRBV, TRBD and TRBJ reference segments. Only V-J combinations with frequency above 0.0001, covering approximately 99% of repertoires, were analysed. The TCS score was defined as F50 (clonal expansion) divided by E x V (chaos), with BLOSUM62-based TCRdist calculated between CDR3 peptides within each V-J. Welch's t-statistics and random forest reduced 500 to 550 V-J features to under 15, which were used in a naive Bayes classifier (R e1071). Sample size was not statistically predetermined, and blinding of investigators to group allocation was not performed. The paper reports TCR Vbeta CDR3 sequencing of approximately 130 peripheral blood samples: fewer than 50 ophthalmopathy, about 75 hyperthyroidism and approximately 17 progressor patients.

Rearrangement joined TRBV27 to TRBJ2-2; a tentative D call is TRBD1 (5 bases match). This clonotype was obtained from a man younger than 45 with Graves disease. Donor details come from another sample of the same person, matched by shared clones. Sequencing used peripheral blood mononuclear cells (PBMCs), obtained at new diagnosis, from a patient treated with antithyroid drugs. The nucleotide sequence reads as follows: TGTGCCAGCAGTCCCCACGACAGCTTCGTCCTCGGGGAGCTGTTTTTT. This is translated as CASSPHDSFVLGELFF.